A single sample gave rise to the 6 T cell receptor beta chains below, sequenced in a study of cytomegalovirus exposure and HLA in healthy donors. In the PCR, 60 Vbeta and 13 Jbeta primers were used. Sequencing used immunoSEQ multiplex PCR; TCRdb keeps in-frame clones, though not all of them. The data contain about 180,000 clones, 77% of them seen just once; the ten biggest clones take up about 1.5%. The source material was PBMCs. Receptor source: a woman in her 30s in good health and CMV-seropositive.

The CDR3 region is CASSIETGGTDTQYF. CDR3 in DNA: TGTGCCAGCAGCATCGAGACAGGGGGCACAGATACGCAGTATTTT. This rearrangement joins TRBV7-3 to TRBJ2-3; the match to TRBD1 covers 8 bases. With V trimmed by 5 bases and J by 1 base, 5 bases remained unmatched. Germline lookup yields CDR1 SGHTA and CDR2 FQGTGA. The CDR3 runs 15 residues. Using reference TRBV7-3 and TRBJ2-3 for the parts outside the CDR3, the full variable domain is GAGVSQTPSNKVTEKGKYVELRCDPISGHTALYWYRQSLGQGPEFLIYFQGTGAADDSGLPNDRFFAVRPEGSVSTLKIQRTERGDSAVYLCASSIETGGTDTQYFGPGTRLTVL.

This chain links TRBV7-8 with TRBJ1-2; D uncertain. Germline V gene lookup returns CDR1 SGHVS and CDR2 FQNEAQ. The CDR3 spans 14 residues. The V and J ends lost 3 bases and 5 bases respectively, with 13 bases between them. The CDR3 sequence: CASSFLDRVYGYTF. CDR3 in DNA: TGTGCCAGCAGCTTCCTCGATCGGGTTTATGGCTACACCTTC. The variable domain in full, completed from reference TRBV7-8 and TRBJ1-2, reads GAGVSQSPRYKVAKRGQDVALRCDPISGHVSLFWYQQALGQGPEFLTYFQNEAQLDKSGLPSDRFFAERPEGSVSTLKIQRTQQEDSAVYLCASSFLDRVYGYTFGSGTRLTVV.

This rearrangement joins TRBV2 to TRBJ1-5; D unresolved. Germline assignment: CDR1 SNHLY and CDR2 FYNNEI. V lost 1 base and J lost 2, with 9 bases in between. The CDR3 loop spans 15 amino acids. CDR3 nucleotides: TGTGCCAGCAGTGAAGAAGGTCAGGGCAATCAGCCCCAGCATTTT. Translation: CASSEEGQGNQPQHF.

The chain uses TRBV4-3 and TRBJ2-1; 13 nucleotides match TRBD2. Germline V gene sequence: CDR1 LGHNA, CDR2 YSLEER. This CDR3 has 18 amino acids. The J segment lost 8 bases and the V segment lost 0 bases, leaving 10 bases of the junction unmatched. CDR3 region: CASSQDPPGLAGFYEQFF. In DNA form, the CDR3 reads TGCGCCAGCAGCCAAGATCCACCGGGACTAGCGGGATTCTATGAGCAGTTCTTC.

This clone was seen only a few times. The chain links TRBV6-5 to TRBJ1-5; 7 nucleotides match TRBD1. CDR1 is MNHEY and CDR2 is SVGAGI in the germline V gene. Trimming cost V 6 bases and J 7 bases; bases outside gene matches: 9. The CDR3 runs to 14 residues. In DNA, the CDR3 is TGTGCCAGCAGCCAGACAGGGTGGGGGCAGCCCCAGCATTTT. Amino acid sequence: CASSQTGWGQPQHF.

This clone has just a few counts. V gene TRBV6-5 combines with J gene TRBJ2-2; a possible D gene is TRBD2 (7 bases). V was trimmed by 3 bases and J by 6 bases, leaving 14 bases between them. Germline V gene sequence: CDR1 MNHEY, CDR2 SVGAGI. The CDR3 spans 15 residues. The CDR3 region is CASSYSAGAAGELFF. CDR3 nucleotide sequence: TGTGCCAGCAGTTATTCGGCGGGGGCGGCCGGGGAGCTGTTTTTT.